This T cell receptor (beta chain) comes out of a study of T cell changes during pregnancy in multiple sclerosis (dated by TCRdb to the late 2010s). As for the study more broadly: The study examined how the T cell repertoire changed over the course of pregnancy in women with multiple sclerosis.

Spanning cysteine to phenylalanine, the CDR3 consists of 16 amino acids. The retained sequence is limited to the CDR3, 48 bases, with the frame set at the first base. Trimming takes 0 bases from V and 2 bases from J, and the germline ends sit 15 bases apart. CDR1 SGDLS and CDR2 YYNGEE were looked up in the germline V gene. Library prep was done by the immunoSEQ multiplex PCR assay. Here the immuneACCESS table is served through TCRdb, limited to in-frame sequences with V and J called. Missing clones are a known gap in these copies; in checked studies unresolved V genes cover under half, and the rest lacks a known reason. The sample table lists some 59,000 clones, roughly 91% of them with a count of one. The ten biggest clones cover approximately 5.8% of the sample. To note about this clone: The antigen it binds to is not known. Qualities for individual bases were not recorded, and no much larger clone is one base off.

The sample was peripheral blood, taken in the third trimester of pregnancy. The receptor chain draws on TRBV9 and TRBJ2-7, and perhaps TRBD2 as D gene, on 6 matching bases. The TCR originated in a female donor in good health, enrolled as a control in a pregnancy study. The CDR3 protein is CASSVGIGGTPYEQYF. The DNA sequence is given as TGTGCCAGCAGCGTAGGTATAGGCGGGACCCCCTACGAGCAGTACTTC.